Given below is one T cell receptor (beta chain) in context. This CDR3 spans 13 amino acids. The germline CDR1 and CDR2 sequences are ENHRY and SYGVKD. V was clipped by 4 bases and J by 4 bases, with 10 bases between them. The data derive from a study of T cell responses to AZD1222 COVID-19 vaccine. Assay: immunoSEQ multiplex PCR; the TCRdb copy retains only in-frame clones and omits some. This sample carries roughly 99,000 clones, roughly nine tenths of them seen once, and the ten largest clones take around 8%. The chain links TRBV10-3 to TRBJ1-2, with D possibly TRBD1 on 5 matching bases. The clonotype originates from an adult who received the AZD1222 COVID-19 vaccine. The sequencing here drew on peripheral blood, taken 28 days after the second AZD1222 dose. This CDR3 reads CAISGRATYGYTF. The CDR3 DNA is TGTGCCATCAGTGGCAGGGCGACCTATGGCTACACCTTC.